This T cell receptor beta chain was recorded in a study of blood T cell repertoires in COVID-19. Per the study methods: Using reference gene primer amplification, nucleated cell counts were estimated. Some clones are missing from TCRdb's copy, which holds only in-frame ones; the method was immunoSEQ multiplex PCR. V and J calls and clone size follow that table, whereas D and trimming were derived from the DNA. The sample records tens of thousands of clones, around 80% being singletons. The CDR3 is made up of 14 amino acids. The germline V gene encodes CDR1 KGHDR and CDR2 SFDVKD. The V gene end was trimmed by 10 bases and the J gene end by 5 bases; junction bases not matched to a gene: 7.

The chain employs TRBV24-1 and TRBJ2-5, with TRBD1 matching 12 bases. The material sequenced was peripheral blood. The TCR sequence derives from a human donor in a cohort sampled during active COVID-19. The CDR3 loop reads CATAGQGAGETQYF. CDR3 DNA sequence: TGTGCCACAGCGGGACAGGGGGCGGGTGAGACCCAGTACTTC.